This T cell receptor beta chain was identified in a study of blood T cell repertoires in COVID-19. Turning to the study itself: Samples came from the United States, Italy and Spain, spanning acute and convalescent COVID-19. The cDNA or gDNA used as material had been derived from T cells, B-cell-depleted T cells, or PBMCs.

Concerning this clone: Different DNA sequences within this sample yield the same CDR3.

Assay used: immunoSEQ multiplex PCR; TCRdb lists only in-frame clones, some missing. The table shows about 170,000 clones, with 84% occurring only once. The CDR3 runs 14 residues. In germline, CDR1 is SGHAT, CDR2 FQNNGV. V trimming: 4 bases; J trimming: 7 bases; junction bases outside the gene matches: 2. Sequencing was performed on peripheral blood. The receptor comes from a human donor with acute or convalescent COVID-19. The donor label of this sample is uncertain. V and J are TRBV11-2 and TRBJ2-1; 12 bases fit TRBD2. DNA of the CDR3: TGTGCCAGCAGCTCCCTAGCGGGAGGGAATGAGCAGTTCTTC. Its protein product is CASSSLAGGNEQFF.